This TCR beta chain emerged from a study of chemoradiotherapy in HPV16-positive cancers. Study details: Candidate HPV-specific clones and shared TCR motifs came from a couple of HPV16-positive patients.

The repertoire was sequenced with immunoSEQ multiplex PCR; TCRdb's copy has only in-frame clones and lacks some. The repertoire holds about 2,500 clones, with 88% as singletons. Concerning this clone: The target antigen is unknown.

General study points: The functional HPV-specific definition rests on just a couple of HPV16-positive patients. Candidate HPV-specific clones and E7-related TCR motifs grew in tumor during treatment. In HPV16-positive patients, HPV-responsive T-cell expansion tracked better recurrence-free survival.

The germline V gene has CDR1 MNHNS and CDR2 SASEGT. This CDR3 is built from 15 residues. J was trimmed by 1 base and V by 6 bases; bases with no gene match: 6. The genes are TRBV6-1 and TRBJ2-3; 8 bases map to TRBD2. The source was tumor tissue, collected from a patient who underwent chemoradiotherapy. The source is a human donor with HPV-associated anogenital cancer. The CDR3 sequence: CASRGSGGRTDTQYF. CDR3 DNA: TGTGCCAGCAGGGGATCGGGAGGGCGCACAGATACGCAGTATTTT.